The 10 T cell receptor beta chains below come from one sample, sequenced in a study of CD8+CD57+ T cells in acquired aplastic anemia. Whoever was chosen for sequencing had shown CD8+CD57+ cell expansion by flow cytometry. Genomic DNA templated the TCR beta VDJ and CDR3 profiling. TCRdb processed the reads anew with MiXCR; each CDR3 protein has one entry. The sample carries 260,000 or so distinct CDR3 sequences, around 82% recorded once. The specimen sequenced was sorted CD4+, CD8+, or CD8+CD57+ T cells (not recorded which) from PBMCs. These receptor sequences come from a human donor with aplastic anemia.

To note about this clonotype: This sequence may be a read error, since a much larger clone differs from it by one base. This rearrangement joins TRBV20-1 to TRBJ2-1; D may be TRBD1 or TRBD2 (5 bases each). Germline CDR1 reads DFQATT; CDR2 reads SNEGSKA (reference sequence). Trimming pared 6 bases from V and 5 bases from J, leaving 20 bases between. The CDR3 length is 15 residues. The CDR3 DNA reads TGCAGTGCCAGTAGTTGGGGACGCGAGAACAATGAGCAGTTCTTC. This encodes CSASSWGRENNEQFF.

This chain links TRBV7-9 with TRBJ1-1; unclear D gene. V lost 1 base, J lost 5 bases, and 23 bases lay in between. CDR1 SEHNR and CDR2 FQNEAQ come from the germline V gene (reference sequence). The CDR3 spans 18 residues. The CDR3 sequence is CASSLVPGELVFGTEAFF. For the CDR3, the DNA is TGTGCCAGCAGCTTAGTACCCGGGGAGCTGGTTTTTGGAACTGAAGCTTTCTTT.

For this clonotype: Compared with germline, one end of the junction differs, possibly owing to a read error. The J gene is TRBJ2-5, the V gene TRBV7-9; 8 bases align to TRBD2. The length of the CDR3 is 14 residues. Germline-derived CDR1 and CDR2 are SEHNR and FQNEAQ (reference sequence). CDR3 in amino acids: CATSFASSGETEYF. For the CDR3, the DNA is TGTGCCACCAGCTTTGCTAGTAGCGGGGAGACCGAGTACTTC. Looking up the rest from reference TRBV7-9 and TRBJ2-5 gives the full variable domain: DTGVSQNPRHKITKRGQNVTFRCDPISEHNRLYWYRQTLGQGPEFLTYFQNEAQLEKSRLLSDRFSAERPKGSFSTLEIQRTEQGDSAMYLCATSFASSGETEYFGPGTRLLVL.

The chain links TRBV27 to TRBJ1-1; 8 bases map to TRBD1. J gave up 0 bases and V 3 bases, and 6 bases lay outside the gene matches. The CDR3 sequence is 16 residues long. Germline V gene data show CDR1 as MNHEY and CDR2 as SMNVEV (reference sequence). DNA of the CDR3: TGTGCCAGCAGTTTCAGAAACAGGGGGGTGAACACTGAAGCTTTCTTT. This codes for CASSFRNRGVNTEAFF.

Only one count was recorded for this clonotype. The CDR3 sequence: CASHSASSGNTIYF. CDR3 sequence (DNA): TGTGCCAGTCACAGTGCCAGCTCTGGAAACACCATATATTTT. The rearrangement uses TRBV2 and TRBJ1-3; D uncertain. The V gene lost 9 bases and the J gene lost 0 bases, with 12 bases spanning the gap. Germline values: CDR1 SNHLY, CDR2 FYNNEI. The CDR3 is 14 amino acids. The whole variable domain, remainder taken from reference TRBV2 and TRBJ1-3, is EPEVTQTPSHQVTQMGQEVILRCVPISNHLYFYWYRQILGQKVEFLVSFYNNEISEKSEIFDDQFSVERPDGSNFTLKIRSTKLEDSAMYFCASHSASSGNTIYFGEGSWLTVV.

This chain connects TRBV7-3 to TRBJ2-7; D uncertain. The germline V and J ends were trimmed by 5 bases and 3 bases, with 17 bases remaining between them. This CDR3 spans 15 amino acids. Germline V gene sequence: CDR1 SGHTA, CDR2 FQGTGA. The CDR3 bases are TGTGCCAGCAGCGAGCTACCGCCCCTACTCTACGAGCAGTACTTC. Its protein product is CASSELPPLLYEQYF.

The chain couples TRBV7-8 to TRBJ1-6; 7 nucleotides agree with TRBD1. Trimming removed 3 bases from V and 14 bases from J; junction bases left unmatched: 16. The CDR3 contains 16 residues. CDR1 and CDR2 from the germline V gene are SGHVS and FQNEAQ. DNA for the CDR3: TGTGCCAGCAGCTTGGGTCCAGACGGGACAGCCCTTTCCCTCCACTTT. It is translated as CASSLGPDGTALSLHF. The whole variable domain, filled in from reference TRBV7-8 and TRBJ1-6, reads GAGVSQSPRYKVAKRGQDVALRCDPISGHVSLFWYQQALGQGPEFLTYFQNEAQLDKSGLPSDRFFAERPEGSVSTLKIQRTQQEDSAVYLCASSLGPDGTALSLHFGNGTRLTVT.

V usage is TRBV7-2 and J usage is TRBJ1-1, with unresolved D. The length of the CDR3 is 13 residues. The V end lost 1 base, the J end lost 1 base, and 4 bases lay between the germline ends. Germline assignment: CDR1 SGHTA and CDR2 FQGNSA. In DNA, the CDR3 is TGTGCCAGCAGCTTAGTGGGGAACACTGAAGCTTTCTTT. As protein: CASSLVGNTEAFF.

The chain combines TRBV5-5 with TRBJ2-3; the D is unclear. The CDR3 covers 16 residues. The germline gives CDR1 SGHKS, CDR2 YYEKEE (reference sequence). V was shortened by 5 bases and J by 0 bases, with 16 bases between the two germline ends. CDR3 sequence reads: CASSDRPSPSTDTQYF. The CDR3 DNA reads TGTGCCAGCAGTGACCGGCCCTCGCCTAGCACAGATACGCAGTATTTT. The full variable domain, rest sourced from reference TRBV5-5 and TRBJ2-3, is DAGVTQSPTHLIKTRGQQVTLRCSPISGHKSVSWYQQVLGQGPQFIFQYYEKEERGRGNFPDRFSARQFPNYSSELNVNALLLGDSALYLCASSDRPSPSTDTQYFGPGTRLTVL.

V is TRBV2 and J is TRBJ2-7; D gene unclear. The CDR3 is made up of 12 amino acids. Between the trimmed V and J ends, which lost 11 bases and 2 bases, there was a span of 13 bases. The V gene's germline CDR1 is SNHLY and CDR2 FYNNEI. The CDR3 loop is CAGTPSAYEQYF. CDR3 nucleotide sequence: TGTGCCGGCACCCCAAGCGCCTACGAGCAGTACTTC. Supplemented by reference TRBV2 and TRBJ2-7, the full variable domain reads EPEVTQTPSHQVTQMGQEVILRCVPISNHLYFYWYRQILGQKVEFLVSFYNNEISEKSEIFDDQFSVERPDGSNFTLKIRSTKLEDSAMYFCAGTPSAYEQYFGPGTRLTVT.